This record concerns one T cell receptor (beta chain) sequence. This specimen belongs to a study of blood T cell repertoires in COVID-19. Turning to the study itself: The study drew acute and convalescent COVID-19 samples from the United States, Italy and Spain.

Assay used: immunoSEQ multiplex PCR; TCRdb lists only in-frame clones, some missing. The top ten clones hold approximately 1.5% of a sample with over 350,000 clones, about nine tenths of them seen once. CDR1 and CDR2 from the germline V gene are MNHEY and SVGAGI. This CDR3 spans 15 amino acids. V lost 7 bases and J lost 2, with 14 bases in between. The source is a woman aged 25 to 45 with active or convalescent COVID-19. The rearrangement links TRBV6-5 to TRBJ1-4; tentatively, D is TRBD1 (5 bases). The material sequenced was peripheral blood. The CDR3 is CASKWEAGTNEKLFF. The CDR3 nucleotides read TGTGCCAGCAAGTGGGAGGCAGGGACTAATGAAAAACTGTTTTTT.